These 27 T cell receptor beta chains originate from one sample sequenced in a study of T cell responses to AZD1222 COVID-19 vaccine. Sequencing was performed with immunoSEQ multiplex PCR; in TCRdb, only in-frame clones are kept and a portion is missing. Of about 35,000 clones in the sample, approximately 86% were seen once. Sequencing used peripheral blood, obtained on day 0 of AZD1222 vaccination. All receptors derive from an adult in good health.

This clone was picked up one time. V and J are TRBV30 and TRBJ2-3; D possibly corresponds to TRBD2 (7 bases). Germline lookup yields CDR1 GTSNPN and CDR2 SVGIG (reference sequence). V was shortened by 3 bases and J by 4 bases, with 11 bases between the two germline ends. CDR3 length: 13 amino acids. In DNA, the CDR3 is TGTGCCTGGAGCGGGGGGCGCCCAGATACGCAGTATTTT. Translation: CAWSGGRPDTQYF. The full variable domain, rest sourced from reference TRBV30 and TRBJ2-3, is SQTIHQWPATLVQPVGSPLSLECTVEGTSNPNLYWYRQAAGRGLQLLFYSVGIGQISSEVPQNLSASRPQDRQFILSSKKLLLSDSGFYLCAWSGGRPDTQYFGPGTRLTVL.

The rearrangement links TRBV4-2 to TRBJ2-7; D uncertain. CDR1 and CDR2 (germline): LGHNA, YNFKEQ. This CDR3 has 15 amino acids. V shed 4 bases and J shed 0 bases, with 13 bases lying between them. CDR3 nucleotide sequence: TGTGCCAGCAGCCCTCGGACGGATGACTCCTACGAGCAGTACTTC. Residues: CASSPRTDDSYEQYF.

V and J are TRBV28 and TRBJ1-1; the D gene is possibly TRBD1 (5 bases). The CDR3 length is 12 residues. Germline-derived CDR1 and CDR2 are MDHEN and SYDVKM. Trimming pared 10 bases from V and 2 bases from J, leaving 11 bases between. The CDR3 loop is CATTGGNTEAFF. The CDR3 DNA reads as TGTGCCACCACTGGGGGAAACACTGAAGCTTTCTTT.

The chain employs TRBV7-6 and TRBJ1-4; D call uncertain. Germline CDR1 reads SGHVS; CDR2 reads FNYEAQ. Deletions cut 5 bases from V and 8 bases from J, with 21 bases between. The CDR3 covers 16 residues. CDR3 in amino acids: CASSLPARDRVEKLFF. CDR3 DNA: TGTGCCAGCAGCCTTCCCGCCCGAGATAGGGTAGAAAAACTGTTTTTT.

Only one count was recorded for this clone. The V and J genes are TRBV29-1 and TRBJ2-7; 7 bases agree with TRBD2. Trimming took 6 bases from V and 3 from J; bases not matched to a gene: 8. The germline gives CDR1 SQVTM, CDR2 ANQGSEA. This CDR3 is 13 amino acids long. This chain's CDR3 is CSVVGTNNYEQYF. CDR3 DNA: TGCAGCGTCGTAGGGACTAACAACTACGAGCAGTACTTC.

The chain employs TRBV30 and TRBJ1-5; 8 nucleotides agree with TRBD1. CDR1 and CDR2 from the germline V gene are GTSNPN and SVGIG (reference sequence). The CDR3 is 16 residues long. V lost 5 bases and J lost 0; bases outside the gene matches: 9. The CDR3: CAWGQGGYGSNQPQHF. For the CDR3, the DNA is TGTGCCTGGGGACAGGGAGGGTATGGTAGCAATCAGCCCCAGCATTTT.

The CDR3 loop reads CASSYSTETQHF. The CDR3 DNA sequence: TGTGCCAGCAGTTACTCGACAGAGACTCAGCATTTT. This chain uses TRBV6-5 with TRBJ1-5; D might be TRBD1 (5 bases). The CDR3 covers 12 residues. The ends were cut back, 0 bases at V and 13 bases at J, with 10 bases in the middle. Germline CDR1 MNHEY, CDR2 SVGAGI.

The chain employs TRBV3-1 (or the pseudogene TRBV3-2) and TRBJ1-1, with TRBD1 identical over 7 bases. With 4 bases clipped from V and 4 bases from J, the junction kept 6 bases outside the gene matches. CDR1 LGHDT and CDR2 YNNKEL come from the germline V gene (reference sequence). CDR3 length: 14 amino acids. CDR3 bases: TGTGCCAGCAGCCCGCTACCAGGGGGCACTGAAGCTTTCTTT. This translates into CASSPLPGGTEAFF.

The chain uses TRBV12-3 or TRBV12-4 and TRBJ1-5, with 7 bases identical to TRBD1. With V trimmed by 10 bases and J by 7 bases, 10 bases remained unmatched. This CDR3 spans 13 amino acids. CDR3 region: CATSRGEEQPQHF. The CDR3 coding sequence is TGTGCCACCAGCAGGGGGGAAGAACAGCCCCAGCATTTT.

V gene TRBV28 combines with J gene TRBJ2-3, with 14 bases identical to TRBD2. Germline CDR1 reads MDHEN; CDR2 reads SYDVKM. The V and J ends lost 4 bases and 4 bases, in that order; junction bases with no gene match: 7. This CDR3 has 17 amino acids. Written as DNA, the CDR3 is TGTGCCAGCAGTTGGACTAGCGGGAGGCCCCTCGCAGATACGCAGTATTTT. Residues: CASSWTSGRPLADTQYF. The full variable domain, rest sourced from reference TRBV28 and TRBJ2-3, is DVKVTQSSRYLVKRTGEKVFLECVQDMDHENMFWYRQDPGLGLRLIYFSYDVKMKEKGDIPEGYSVSREKKERFSLILESASTNQTSMYLCASSWTSGRPLADTQYFGPGTRLTVL.

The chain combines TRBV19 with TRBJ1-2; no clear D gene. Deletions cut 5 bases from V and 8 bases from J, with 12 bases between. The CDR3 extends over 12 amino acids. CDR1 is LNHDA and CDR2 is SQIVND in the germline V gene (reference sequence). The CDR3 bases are TGTGCCAGTAGTCCTCGGTCTTGGGGCTACACCTTC. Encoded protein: CASSPRSWGYTF.

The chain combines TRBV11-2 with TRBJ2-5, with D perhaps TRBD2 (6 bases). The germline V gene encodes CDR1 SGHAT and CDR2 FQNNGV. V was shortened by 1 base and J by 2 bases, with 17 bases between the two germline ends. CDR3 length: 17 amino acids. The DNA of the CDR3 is TGTGCCAGCAGCTTAGCCCCGGGACTCGAACTACAAGAGACCCAGTACTTC. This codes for CASSLAPGLELQETQYF.

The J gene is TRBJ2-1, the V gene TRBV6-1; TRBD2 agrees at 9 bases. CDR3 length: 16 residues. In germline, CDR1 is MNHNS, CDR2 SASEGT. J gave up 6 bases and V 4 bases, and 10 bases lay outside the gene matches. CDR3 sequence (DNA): TGTGCCAGCAGTGGACTGGCGGGGGGGCCGGGCAATGAGCAGTTCTTC. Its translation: CASSGLAGGPGNEQFF.

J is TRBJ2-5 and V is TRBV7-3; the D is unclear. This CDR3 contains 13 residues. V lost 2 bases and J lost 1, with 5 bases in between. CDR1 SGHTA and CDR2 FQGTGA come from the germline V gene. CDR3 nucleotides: TGTGCCAGCAGCTTAGACGGCCAAGAGACCCAGTACTTC. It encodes CASSLDGQETQYF. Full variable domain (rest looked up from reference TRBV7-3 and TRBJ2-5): GAGVSQTPSNKVTEKGKYVELRCDPISGHTALYWYRQSLGQGPEFLIYFQGTGAADDSGLPNDRFFAVRPEGSVSTLKIQRTERGDSAVYLCASSLDGQETQYFGPGTRLLVL.

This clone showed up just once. In nucleotides, the CDR3 is TGTGCCAGCAGCAAAACTAGCGGGAGCTCCTACGAGCAGTACTTC. It specifies CASSKTSGSSYEQYF. The chain couples TRBV6-5 to TRBJ2-7; 11 positions agree with TRBD2. Germline V lookup: CDR1 MNHEY, CDR2 SVGAGI. J gave up 0 bases and V 6 bases, and 4 bases lay outside the gene matches. The CDR3 runs 15 residues.

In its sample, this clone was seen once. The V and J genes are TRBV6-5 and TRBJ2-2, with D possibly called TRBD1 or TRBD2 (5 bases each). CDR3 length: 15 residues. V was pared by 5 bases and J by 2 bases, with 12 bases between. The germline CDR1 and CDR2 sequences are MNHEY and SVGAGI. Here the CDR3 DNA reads TGTGCCAGCAGTACTCCGGGACCCAACACCGGGGAGCTGTTTTTT. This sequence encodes CASSTPGPNTGELFF.

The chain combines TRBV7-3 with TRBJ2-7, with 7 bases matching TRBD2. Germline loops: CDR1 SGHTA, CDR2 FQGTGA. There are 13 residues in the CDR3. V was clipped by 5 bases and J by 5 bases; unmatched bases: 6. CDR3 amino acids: CASSVGLDHEQYF. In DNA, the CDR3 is TGTGCCAGCAGCGTCGGACTAGACCACGAGCAGTACTTC. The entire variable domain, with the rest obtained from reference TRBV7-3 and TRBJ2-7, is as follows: GAGVSQTPSNKVTEKGKYVELRCDPISGHTALYWYRQSLGQGPEFLIYFQGTGAADDSGLPNDRFFAVRPEGSVSTLKIQRTERGDSAVYLCASSVGLDHEQYFGPGTRLTVT.

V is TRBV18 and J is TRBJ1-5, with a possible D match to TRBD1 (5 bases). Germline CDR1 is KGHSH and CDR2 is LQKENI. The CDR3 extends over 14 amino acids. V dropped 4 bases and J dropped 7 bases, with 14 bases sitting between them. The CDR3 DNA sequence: TGTGCCAGCTCACTACAGAGGGAGGGGCAGCCCCAGCATTTT. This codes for CASSLQREGQPQHF. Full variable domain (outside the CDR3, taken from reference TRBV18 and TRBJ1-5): NAGVMQNPRHLVRRRGQEARLRCSPMKGHSHVYWYRQLPEEGLKFMVYLQKENIIDESGMPKERFSAEFPKEGPSILRIQQVVRGDSAAYFCASSLQREGQPQHFGDGTRLSIL.

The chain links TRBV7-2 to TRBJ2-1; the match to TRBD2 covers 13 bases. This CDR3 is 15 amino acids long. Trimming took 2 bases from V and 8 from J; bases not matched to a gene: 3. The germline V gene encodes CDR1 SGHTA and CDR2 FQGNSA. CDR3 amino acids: CASSLYGTSGDEQFF. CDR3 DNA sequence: TGTGCCAGCAGCTTATACGGGACTAGCGGGGATGAGCAGTTCTTC.

As DNA, the CDR3 is TGTGCCACCAGTGACTCCGGGACAGGGACCTACGAGCAGTACTTC. This sequence encodes CATSDSGTGTYEQYF. This chain connects TRBV24-1 to TRBJ2-7, with TRBD1 identical over 9 bases. Germline V lookup: CDR1 KGHDR, CDR2 SFDVKD. Trimming took 4 bases from V and 2 from J; bases not matched to a gene: 5. The CDR3 contains 15 residues.

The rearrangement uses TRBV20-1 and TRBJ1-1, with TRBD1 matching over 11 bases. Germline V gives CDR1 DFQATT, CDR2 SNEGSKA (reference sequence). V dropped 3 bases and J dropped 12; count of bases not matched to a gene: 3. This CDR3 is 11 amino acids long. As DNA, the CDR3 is TGCAGTGCTAGGGGACAGGGGGATACTTTCTTT. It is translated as CSARGQGDTFF.

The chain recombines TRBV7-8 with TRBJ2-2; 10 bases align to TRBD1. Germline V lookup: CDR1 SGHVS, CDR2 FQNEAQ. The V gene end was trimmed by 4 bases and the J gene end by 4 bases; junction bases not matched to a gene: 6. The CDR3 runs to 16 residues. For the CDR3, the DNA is TGTGCCAGCAGCTCCCGGACAGGGGGAGGCACCGGGGAGCTGTTTTTT. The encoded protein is CASSSRTGGGTGELFF.

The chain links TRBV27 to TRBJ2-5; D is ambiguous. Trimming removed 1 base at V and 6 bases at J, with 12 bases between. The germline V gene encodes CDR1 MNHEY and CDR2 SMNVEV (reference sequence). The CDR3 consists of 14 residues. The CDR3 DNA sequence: TGTGCCAGCAGTTTATTGGCAGGCCGGCAGACCCAGTACTTC. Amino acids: CASSLLAGRQTQYF.

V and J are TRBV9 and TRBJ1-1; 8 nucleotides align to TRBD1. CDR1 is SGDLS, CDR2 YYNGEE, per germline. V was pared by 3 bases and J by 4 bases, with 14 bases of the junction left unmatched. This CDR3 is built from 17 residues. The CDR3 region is CASSAPPGDRIGTEAFF. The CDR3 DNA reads TGTGCCAGCAGCGCCCCTCCCGGGGACAGGATCGGCACTGAAGCTTTCTTT.

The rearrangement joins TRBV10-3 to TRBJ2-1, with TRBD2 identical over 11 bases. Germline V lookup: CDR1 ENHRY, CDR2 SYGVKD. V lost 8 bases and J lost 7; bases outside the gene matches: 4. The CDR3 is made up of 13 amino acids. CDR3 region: CAIRLAGGNEQFF. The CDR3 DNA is TGTGCCATCCGGCTAGCGGGAGGAAATGAGCAGTTCTTC.

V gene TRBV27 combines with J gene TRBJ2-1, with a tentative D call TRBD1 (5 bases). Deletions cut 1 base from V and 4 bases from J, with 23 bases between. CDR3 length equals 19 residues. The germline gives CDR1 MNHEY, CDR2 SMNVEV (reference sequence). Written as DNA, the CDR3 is TGTGCCAGCAGTTTATATTTCCCCCCTCAGGGCAACCCTTACAATGAGCAGTTCTTC. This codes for CASSLYFPPQGNPYNEQFF.

CDR3 region: CSAGSGITQYF. The CDR3 region has the DNA TGCAGTGCTGGTAGCGGGATTACGCAGTATTTT. V is TRBV20-1 and J is TRBJ2-3, with 8 positions matching TRBD2. The germline gives CDR1 DFQATT, CDR2 SNEGSKA (reference sequence). CDR3 size: 11 residues. The trim removed 5 bases at V and 8 bases at J, leaving 3 bases unmatched.